The following is a T cell receptor beta chain sequence with its context. The data were obtained in a study of blood T cell repertoires in COVID-19. As for the study in general: Italy, Spain and the United States were the sources of the convalescent and acute COVID-19 samples.

The germline CDR1 and CDR2 sequences are MDHEN and SYDVKM. Deletions cut 8 bases from V and 4 bases from J, with 8 bases between. This CDR3 comprises 11 residues. The protocol was immunoSEQ multiplex PCR, while the TCRdb copy is restricted to in-frame clones and leaves out a portion. This sample carries about 130,000 clones, 70% to 80% of them seen once, and the ten largest clones take 5%. The gene calls are TRBV28 and TRBJ1-2, with D possibly being TRBD1 (5 bases). Input material: peripheral blood. The clonotype originates from a woman between 70 and 85 years old with COVID-19, enrolled during active disease. As DNA, the CDR3 is TGTGCCAGCGCCGGGGGCTATGGCTACACCTTC. Its translation: CASAGGYGYTF.